Presented here are 20 T cell receptor beta chains from one specimen sequenced in a study of blood T cell repertoires in COVID-19. The protocol was immunoSEQ multiplex PCR, while the TCRdb copy is restricted to in-frame clones and leaves out a portion. The table shows hundreds of thousands of clones, with 70% to 75% occurring only once. Material: peripheral blood. Receptors originate from a woman of 80 years or more with acute or convalescent COVID-19.

The genes are TRBV7-9 and TRBJ1-1; D possibly corresponds to TRBD1 (5 bases). V lost 7 bases to trimming and J lost 0 bases, with 21 bases between them. This CDR3 is built from 17 residues. Germline CDR1 is SEHNR and CDR2 is FQNEAQ (reference sequence). The CDR3 loop reads CASTPLGRGSMNTEAFF. As DNA, the CDR3 is TGTGCCAGCACCCCACTCGGGAGGGGATCCATGAACACTGAAGCTTTCTTT.

The chain has TRBV29-1 and TRBJ2-7; D not certain. CDR1 SQVTM and CDR2 ANQGSEA come from the germline V gene. Between the trimmed V and J ends, which lost 4 bases and 0 bases, there was a span of 7 bases. CDR3 size: 12 residues. The CDR3 region has the DNA TGCAGCGTTGCGGCGGTCTCCTACGAGCAGTACTTC. Protein sequence: CSVAAVSYEQYF.

The V gene is TRBV14, the J gene TRBJ2-6; D is unclear. The germline CDR1 and CDR2 sequences are SGHDN and FVKESK. The CDR3 runs 15 residues. V was cut by 2 bases and J by 0 bases, with 5 bases left in between. CDR3 in DNA: TGTGCCAGCAGCCAAATATACTCTGGGGCCAACGTCCTGACTTTC. Protein sequence: CASSQIYSGANVLTF.

This sequence joins TRBV5-4 and TRBJ2-1; possibly TRBD2 for D (5 bases). The V end lost 4 bases, the J end lost 9 bases, and 17 bases lay between the germline ends. CDR3 length: 14 residues. CDR1 is SGHNT, CDR2 YYREEE, per germline (reference sequence). The CDR3 coding sequence is TGTGCCAGCAGCAAGGAACCCGTGGAGGCTGAGCAGTTCTTC. Translating it yields CASSKEPVEAEQFF.

The rearrangement joins TRBV2 to TRBJ1-2; TRBD1 agrees at 8 bases. The CDR3 length is 14 residues. Germline lookup yields CDR1 SNHLY and CDR2 FYNNEI. V lost 6 bases and J lost 6; bases outside the gene matches: 9. The CDR3 DNA follows: TGTGCCAGCAGGCTTACGGACAGGGCGGATGGCTACACCTTC. The encoded protein is CASRLTDRADGYTF.

The chain links TRBV2 to TRBJ2-7; TRBD2 matches 11 bases. This CDR3 contains 16 residues. After removal of 6 bases from V and 3 bases from J, the junction contained 10 bases not matched to a gene. CDR1 is SNHLY and CDR2 is FYNNEI in the germline V gene. DNA of the CDR3: TGTGCCAGCAGCCCCCGGACTAGCGGGTTCCTCTACGAGCAGTACTTC. Protein product: CASSPRTSGFLYEQYF.

The rearrangement joins TRBV6-5 to TRBJ2-1; D unresolved. V was shortened by 1 base and J by 9 bases, with 4 bases between the two germline ends. Germline V gene lookup returns CDR1 MNHEY and CDR2 SVGAGI. This CDR3 region has 11 residues. CDR3 in DNA: TGTGCCAGCAGTTACTTCGGTGAGCAGTTCTTC. Translation gives CASSYFGEQFF.

CDR3 amino acids: CSVLELAGAYNEQFF. DNA for the CDR3: TGCAGCGTCCTCGAACTAGCGGGGGCTTACAATGAGCAGTTCTTC. The genes are TRBV29-1 and TRBJ2-1; TRBD2 matches at 11 bases. The CDR3 extends over 15 amino acids. The ends lost 6 bases at V and 4 bases at J; junction bases unmatched: 8. CDR1 SQVTM and CDR2 ANQGSEA come from the germline V gene.

The chain is built from TRBV29-1 and TRBJ1-1, with a possible D match to TRBD1 (6 bases). The CDR3 consists of 13 residues. The germline V gene encodes CDR1 SQVTM and CDR2 ANQGSEA. V was clipped by 5 bases and J by 1 base, with 11 bases between them. CDR3 nucleotide sequence: TGCAGCGTTTCACGAGGGGGGAACACTGAAGCTTTCTTT. This sequence encodes CSVSRGGNTEAFF.

This clone was seen a handful of times. The chain employs TRBV19 and TRBJ2-1, with D possibly being TRBD1 (6 bases). The V end was cut by 3 bases, the J end by 4 bases, with 16 bases between. CDR1 is LNHDA and CDR2 is SQIVND in the germline V gene (reference sequence). This CDR3 region has 16 residues. The CDR3 sequence: CASSIEGRGVYNEQFF. CDR3 nucleotides: TGTGCCAGTAGTATCGAGGGCAGGGGCGTATACAATGAGCAGTTCTTC. The full variable domain, rest sourced from reference TRBV19 and TRBJ2-1, is DGGITQSPKYLFRKEGQNVTLSCEQNLNHDAMYWYRQDPGQGLRLIYYSQIVNDFQKGDIAEGYSVSREKKESFPLTVTSAQKNPTAFYLCASSIEGRGVYNEQFFGPGTRLTVL.

The chain recombines TRBV7-2 with TRBJ1-5; no definite D call. The V and J ends lost 3 bases and 4 bases respectively, with 7 bases between them. This CDR3 is 13 amino acids long. Germline assignment: CDR1 SGHTA and CDR2 FQGNSA. CDR3 nucleotide sequence: TGTGCCAGCAGCTTTACGGGAAATCAGCCCCAGCATTTT. Its translation is CASSFTGNQPQHF.

V and J are TRBV5-1 and TRBJ2-7; 11 bases fit TRBD2. CDR1 is SGHRS and CDR2 is YFSETQ in the germline V gene. V lost 4 bases, J lost 2 bases, and 5 bases stayed unmatched. The CDR3 has 15 residues. The CDR3 DNA follows: TGCGCCAGCAGCGCCCCGGGACTAGCGGCCTACGAGCAGTACTTC. It codes for CASSAPGLAAYEQYF.

To note about this clone: The sample has other DNA sequences that encode this CDR3 too. The chain links TRBV9 to TRBJ1-1; no firm D call. The CDR3 covers 13 residues. Germline assignment: CDR1 SGDLS and CDR2 YYNGEE. V was clipped by 2 bases and J by 1 base, with 6 bases between them. The CDR3 sequence is CASSVDRNTEAFF. The CDR3 DNA is TGTGCCAGCAGCGTTGATAGGAACACTGAAGCTTTCTTT. The full variable domain, its missing parts supplied by reference TRBV9 and TRBJ1-1, is DSGVTQTPKHLITATGQRVTLRCSPRSGDLSVYWYQQSLDQGLQFLIQYYNGEERAKGNILERFSAQQFPDLHSELNLSSLELGDSALYFCASSVDRNTEAFFGQGTRLTVV.

The chain is built from TRBV3-1 (or the pseudogene TRBV3-2) and TRBJ2-1; a possible D gene is TRBD2 (6 bases). Trimming left V 1 base short and J 15 bases short, with 13 bases between. The CDR3 loop spans 12 amino acids. Germline CDR1 and CDR2: LGHDT and YNNKEL (reference sequence). Here the CDR3 reads CASSQGSGVSFF. DNA of the CDR3: TGTGCCAGCAGCCAAGGTTCGGGAGTTTCGTTCTTC.

The rearrangement uses TRBV21-1 and TRBJ1-2; the table's D gene call, TRBD1, was not cross checked with the DNA. TRBV21-1 is a pseudogene locus. The CDR3 totals 13 residues. The CDR3 is CASSRGRGRGYTF. The CDR3 DNA sequence: TGTGCCAGCAGCCGAGGCAGGGGGCGAGGCTACACCTTC.

The J gene is TRBJ1-2, the V gene TRBV19; D gene ambiguous. Trimming took 1 base from V and 1 from J, leaving 16 bases between them. The CDR3 sequence is 17 residues long. Germline lookup yields CDR1 LNHDA and CDR2 SQIVND (reference sequence). The CDR3, as DNA: TGTGCCAGTAGTATAGGAGGGCATCGCACATTTAACTATGGCTACACCTTC. As protein: CASSIGGHRTFNYGYTF.

V usage is TRBV5-1 and J usage is TRBJ2-3, with 10 bases aligning to TRBD2. The CDR3 has 17 amino acids. Per germline, CDR1 SGHRS and CDR2 YFSETQ. Trimming cost V 3 bases and J 0 bases; bases outside gene matches: 7. The DNA for the CDR3 is TGCGCCAGCAGCTCCGGAAGGACTAGCGGTAGCACAGATACGCAGTATTTT. It translates to CASSSGRTSGSTDTQYF.

The chain employs TRBV3-1 (or the pseudogene TRBV3-2) and TRBJ1-2; 7 positions match TRBD1. The germline V gene encodes CDR1 LGHDT and CDR2 YNNKEL (reference sequence). Germline trimming cut 0 bases from V and 5 bases from J; bases unmatched to any gene: 9. The length of the CDR3 is 16 residues. The CDR3 DNA is TGTGCCAGCAGCCAAGATCTTGGCAGGGGGTGGTATGGCTACACCTTC. It is translated as CASSQDLGRGWYGYTF.

The J gene is TRBJ1-2, the V gene TRBV27; a weak D match, TRBD1 (6 bases). CDR1 MNHEY and CDR2 SMNVEV come from the germline V gene (reference sequence). Trimming pared 4 bases from V and 8 bases from J, leaving 11 bases between. The CDR3 totals 12 residues. The CDR3, as DNA: TGTGCCAGCAGTTCCACAGGGTTCGGCTACACCTTC. This sequence encodes CASSSTGFGYTF.

This chain connects TRBV11-3 to TRBJ2-3; TRBD2 matches 10 bases. Germline loops: CDR1 SGHNT, CDR2 YENEEA. V lost 5 bases and J lost 0; bases outside the gene matches: 14. The CDR3 loop spans 19 amino acids. CDR3 protein: CASSTSRLAGAGSTDTQYF. The CDR3 DNA reads as TGTGCCAGCAGCACATCACGGCTAGCGGGGGCCGGGAGCACAGATACGCAGTATTTT.